Included here is one T cell receptor (beta chain) sequence, with context. Produced via immunoSEQ multiplex PCR; TCRdb's table is partial and in-frame only. The table lists 250,000 or so clones, 65% to 85% of them singletons. The entry originates in a study of blood T cell repertoires in COVID-19. Study background: Sites across the United States, Italy and Spain contributed samples from acute and convalescent COVID-19. T cells, B-cell-depleted T cells, or PBMCs provided the cDNA or gDNA that served as material.

In germline, CDR1 is SEHNR, CDR2 FQNEAQ (reference sequence). V lost 5 bases to trimming and J lost 0 bases; unmatched junction nucleotides: 13. The CDR3 extends over 19 amino acids. The chain is built from TRBV7-9 and TRBJ2-7; TRBD2 matches 13 bases. The receptor was isolated from a human donor in a cohort sampled during active COVID-19. The sample comprised peripheral blood. The CDR3 DNA sequence: TGTGCCAGCAGCCTCACTAGCGGGAGGGCCCGAGTTCCCTCCTACGAGCAGTACTTC. This encodes CASSLTSGRARVPSYEQYF.